This TCR beta chain stems from a study of regulatory T cells in long-lasting Graves disease. Time point described: newly diagnosed GD, antithyroid drugs for less than 3 months. PBMC-derived RNA was used for the TCR library. Study-level points and caveats: Persistent disease samples used TRBV28, TRBJ1-2 and TRBJ2-5 preferentially.

This clonotype was counted only a few times. Its antigen is not identified. Per the germline V gene, CDR1 is LGHDT and CDR2 is YNNKEL (reference sequence). Trimming shortened V by 1 base and J by 5 bases, and 11 bases separated the two germline ends. This CDR3 contains 15 residues. To make TCR beta libraries, researchers used iRepertoire HTBI primers and Arm-PCR of CDR3 regions. TCRdb used MiXCR to reprocess the multiplex PCR reads, holding one entry per CDR3 protein. Among 320,000 or so distinct CDR3 sequences listed, 15% to 20% were seen once. The clonotype was recovered from a female donor with Graves disease. The rearrangement joins TRBV3-1 to TRBJ2-2, with D possibly matching TRBD1 (7 bases). The specimen was peripheral blood mononuclear cells (PBMCs), collected at new diagnosis, from a patient treated with antithyroid drugs. The CDR3 nucleotides are TGTGCCAGCAGCCAAGTGGAGGGGGCGACCGGGGAGCTGTTTTTT. As protein: CASSQVEGATGELFF.